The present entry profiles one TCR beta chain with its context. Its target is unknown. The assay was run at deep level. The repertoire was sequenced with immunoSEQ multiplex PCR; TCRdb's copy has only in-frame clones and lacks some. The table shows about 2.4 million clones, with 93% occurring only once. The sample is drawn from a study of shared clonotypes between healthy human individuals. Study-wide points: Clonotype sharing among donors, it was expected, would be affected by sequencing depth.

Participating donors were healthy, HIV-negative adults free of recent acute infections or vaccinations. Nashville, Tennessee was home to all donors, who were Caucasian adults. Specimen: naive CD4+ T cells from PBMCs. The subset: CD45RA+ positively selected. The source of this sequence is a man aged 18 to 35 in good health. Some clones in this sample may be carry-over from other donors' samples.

The CDR3 bases are TGTGTCGCAGGTGGATCCTACGAGCAGTACTTC. It yields the protein CVAGGSYEQYF. The chain uses TRBV6-1 and TRBJ2-7, with no clear D. This CDR3 contains 11 residues. Germline V gene sequence: CDR1 MNHNS, CDR2 SASEGT.